This note documents a single T cell receptor (beta chain) sequence. Antigen specificity is unknown. The PCR employed 60 Vbeta primers together with 13 Jbeta primers. Clones were sequenced by immunoSEQ multiplex PCR, and TCRdb holds only the in-frame ones, with some missing. The table includes over 75,000 clones, around four fifths detected once. Germline V gives CDR1 MDHEN, CDR2 SYDVKM. The CDR3 is made up of 11 amino acids. With 5 bases removed from V and 8 bases from J, the gap between germline ends came to 7 bases. This sample was included in a study of cytomegalovirus exposure and HLA in healthy donors. Study outcomes and limitations: In a later analysis, most CMV-associated TCR beta chains appeared HLA-restricted.

Sequencing was carried out using PBMCs. The receptor comes from a man over 45 in good health and CMV-seropositive. The chain carries TRBV28 and TRBJ1-3; tentative D call: TRBD1 (5 bases). The CDR3: CASSPGDTIYF. Written as DNA, the CDR3 is TGTGCCAGCAGTCCGGGGGACACCATATATTTT. Full variable domain (rest looked up from reference TRBV28 and TRBJ1-3): DVKVTQSSRYLVKRTGEKVFLECVQDMDHENMFWYRQDPGLGLRLIYFSYDVKMKEKGDIPEGYSVSREKKERFSLILESASTNQTSMYLCASSPGDTIYFGEGSWLTVV.